This is a list of T cell receptor beta chains from one sample in a study of T-cell reconstitution after alpha-beta-depleted transplantation in children. One entry per CDR3 protein results from TCRdb running MiXCR on the PCR reads. The repertoire holds 200,000 to 250,000 distinct CDR3 sequences, with roughly 10% as singletons. This sample comprised PBMCs, obtained before TCRalphabeta/CD19-depleted stem cell transplant. All receptors come from a child less than two years old with acute myeloid leukemia, due to receive a stem cell transplant. CDR3s include the opening cysteine and the closing phenylalanine or tryptophan. The order of the fields is J gene, V gene, clone size, D gene, CDR3 protein, CDR3 DNA. The D gene is left open where the match is weak. Clone size is shown for a subset of rows, as once, few, many or a class of expanded clone.

TRBJ1-1	TRBV5-1	many	-	CASSLGLNTEAFF	TGCGCCAGCAGCTTAGGACTGAACACTGAAGCTTTCTTT
TRBJ2-1	TRBV6-2/TRBV6-3	-	TRBD1	CASSWTGLYNEQFF	TGTGCCAGCAGTTGGACAGGGCTTTACAATGAGCAGTTCTTC
TRBJ2-1	TRBV27	many	TRBD2	CASYSGAGSYNEQFF	TGTGCCAGCTATTCGGGAGCGGGGTCCTACAATGAGCAGTTCTTC
TRBJ1-4	TRBV28	many	-	CASSLSGTNEKLFF	TGTGCCAGCAGTTTATCAGGGACTAATGAAAAACTGTTTTTT
TRBJ1-5	TRBV20-1	many	-	CSARPRRMGSLYQPQHF	TGCAGTGCTAGACCCCGGCGTATGGGGTCTTTATATCAGCCCCAGCATTTT
TRBJ1-2	TRBV4-1	many	-	CASGGRGGAGNYGYTF	TGCGCCAGCGGAGGCCGAGGGGGGGCTGGTAACTATGGCTACACCTTC
TRBJ2-2	TRBV12-3/TRBV12-4	many	TRBD2	CASSLQGLAGELFF	TGTGCCAGCAGTTTACAAGGACTAGCGGGGGAGCTGTTTTTT
TRBJ2-1	TRBV7-2	many	-	CASLTGTLNEQFF	TGTGCCAGCCTAACGGGCACCCTCAATGAGCAGTTCTTC
TRBJ2-1	TRBV20-1	many	TRBD2	CSASGGWGEQFF	TGCAGTGCATCGGGGGGGTGGGGTGAGCAGTTCTTC
TRBJ2-2	TRBV5-1	many	-	CASSLDVGYTGELFF	TGCGCCAGCAGCTTGGATGTAGGCTACACCGGGGAGCTGTTTTTT
TRBJ2-2	TRBV7-9	many	-	CASSLGPTNTGELFF	TGTGCCAGCAGCTTAGGACCGACGAACACCGGGGAGCTGTTTTTT
TRBJ1-6	TRBV5-1	many	TRBD1	CASSLGGQPRESPLHF	TGCGCCAGCAGCTTGGGGGGACAGCCCCGGGAGTCACCCCTCCACTTT
TRBJ1-1	TRBV7-9	-	-	CASGMNTEAFF	TGTGCCAGCGGTATGAACACTGAAGCTTTCTTT
TRBJ2-7	TRBV7-9	many	TRBD2	CASSFLAGWGEQYF	TGTGCCAGCAGCTTCTTAGCGGGATGGGGCGAGCAGTACTTC
TRBJ2-7	TRBV20-1	few	-	CSASHRAEQYF	TGCAGTGCTAGCCACAGGGCTGAGCAGTACTTC
TRBJ2-5	TRBV18	many	-	CASSLRVGGTQYF	TGTGCCAGCTCACTCCGAGTGGGTGGGACCCAGTACTTC
TRBJ2-7	TRBV6-2/TRBV6-3	many	-	CASADPYEQYF	TGTGCCAGCGCGGATCCCTACGAGCAGTACTTC
TRBJ1-6	TRBV7-1	-	-	CAMSSGNYNSPLHF	TGTGCCATGAGCTCGGGGAATTATAATTCACCCCTCCACTTT
TRBJ2-1	TRBV28	many	-	CASSPDLGNEQFF	TGTGCCAGCAGTCCAGACCTGGGGAATGAGCAGTTCTTC